These T cell receptor beta chains were read from a single sample in a study of blood T cells in healthy people across ages. Via MiXCR, TCRdb re-called the 5' RACE reads, giving one row per CDR3 protein. The sample lists 550,000 to 650,000 distinct CDR3 sequences, about 25% occurring once. These data also featured in a second study, about T cells of mothers and their children.

The sample was blood. The receptors shown here come from a boy younger than 10 in good health. Both conserved end residues are part of each CDR3. A D gene is named only where the DNA matches it firmly. Where a row states a size, it is once, few, many or the class of an expanded clone; other rows omit it.

V,size,J,D,DNA,CDR3
TRBV12-5,few,TRBJ2-5,TRBD1,TGTGCTAGTGGTTTGCTGACAGGGATTGCGGAGACCCAGTACTTC,CASGLLTGIAETQYF
TRBV5-1,-,TRBJ2-3,-,TGCGCCAGCAGCTTGGCGAGTGCGGGGCTATCTAGCACAGATACGCAGTATTTT,CASSLASAGLSSTDTQYF
TRBV7-7,few,TRBJ2-2,TRBD1,TGTGCCAGCAGCCCCCAGGGGGCCGCCGGGGAGCTGTTTTTT,CASSPQGAAGELFF
TRBV19,-,TRBJ2-7,TRBD2,TGTGCCAGTAGTACGACTAGCGGGGGCTACGAGCAGTACTTC,CASSTTSGGYEQYF
TRBV18,-,TRBJ2-5,TRBD2,TGTGCCAGCTCACTTAGACTAGCGGAATGCGTCCAGTACTTC,CASSLRLAECVQYF
TRBV29-1,-,TRBJ1-2,-,TGCAGCGTTGACTTAACCTCTAGCTATGGCTACACCTTC,CSVDLTSSYGYTF
TRBV6-2/TRBV6-3,-,TRBJ2-2,TRBD2,TGTGCCACCAGACCGGGAGGTAACACCGGGGAGCTGTTTTTT,CATRPGGNTGELFF
TRBV29-1,many,TRBJ2-5,-,TGCAGCGCCCCCCCACAGGACCTGGGGACCCAGTACTTC,CSAPPQDLGTQYF
TRBV6-5,-,TRBJ2-7,-,TGTGCCAGCAGTTACTCAGGCAGCGCCATCTCCTACGAGCAGTACTTC,CASSYSGSAISYEQYF
TRBV6-1,few,TRBJ2-7,TRBD1,TGTGCCAGCAGGGACAGGGAGGTTGACGAGCAGTACTTC,CASRDREVDEQYF
TRBV5-1,-,TRBJ2-5,TRBD2,TGCGCCAGCAGCACGGTAGCGGGAGAAGAGACCCAGTACTTC,CASSTVAGEETQYF
TRBV9,few,TRBJ1-4,-,TGCGCCAGCGGGACCTGGGACGAAAAACTGCTTTTT,CASGTWDEKLLF
TRBV27,few,TRBJ2-1,TRBD1,TGTGCCAGCAGTTTCCTCGACAGGGTGGATGAGCAGTTCTTC,CASSFLDRVDEQFF
TRBV6-1,few,TRBJ2-2,TRBD2,TGTGCCAGCAGCAGACCTTCCGGGACTAGCGGGGGGGCCAGTCGTCCCGGGGAGCTGTTTTTT,CASSRPSGTSGGASRPGELFF
TRBV5-5,-,TRBJ1-2,-,TGTGCCAGCAGCTTGGATGAGGGGAGGATCTACACCTTC,CASSLDEGRIYTF
TRBV7-2,few,TRBJ2-3,-,TGTGCCAGCAGCTCAACGGGACTCCGCACAGATACGCAGTATTTT,CASSSTGLRTDTQYF
TRBV3-1,-,TRBJ2-7,-,TGTGCCAGCAGCCCCGGGATCACGGGGTTGAGCGAGCAGTACTTC,CASSPGITGLSEQYF
TRBV9,-,TRBJ2-1,-,TGTGCCAGCAGCGTAGCGGGACTCCCGAATGAGCAGTTCTTC,CASSVAGLPNEQFF
TRBV30,few,TRBJ1-2,TRBD1,TGTACCTCCACAAAGGGGGCTGCATCCACCTTC,CTSTKGAASTF
TRBV3-1,-,TRBJ2-7,-,TGTGCCAGCAGCCAAGATGGGACGGTTACCTACGAGCAGTACTTC,CASSQDGTVTYEQYF
TRBV9,-,TRBJ2-7,TRBD2,TGTGCCAGCAACCTAGCGGGAGGGTGGGCGAACGAGCAGTACTTC,CASNLAGGWANEQYF
TRBV12-3/TRBV12-4,few,TRBJ1-2,-,TGTGCCAGCAGTTCAGCTTTCGGGGGCTACACCTTC,CASSSAFGGYTF
TRBV5-3,few,TRBJ2-1,-,TGTGCCAGAAGCTTGGGGTTTGAGCAGTTCTTC,CARSLGFEQFF
TRBV27,few,TRBJ2-4,TRBD2,TGTGCCAGCAGTTTATCGGGGGCGGGGGGCCCCAAAAACATTCAGTACTTC,CASSLSGAGGPKNIQYF
TRBV6-2/TRBV6-3,-,TRBJ2-1,TRBD2,TGTGCCAGCAGTTACCACCAACCGGGACTAGGGTCCCCAGCTGAGCAGTTCTTC,CASSYHQPGLGSPAEQFF
TRBV6-1,few,TRBJ1-2,-,TGTGCCAGCAGTGAACCTGTACGCTATGGCTACACCTTC,CASSEPVRYGYTF
TRBV5-1,few,TRBJ1-1,TRBD1,TGCGCCAGCAGCTTGGAACAGGGGTACACTGAAGCTTTCTTT,CASSLEQGYTEAFF
TRBV11-2,few,TRBJ2-1,-,TGTGCCAGCAGCTTAATCAGGGAGCGTGCTGAGCAGTTCTTC,CASSLIRERAEQFF
TRBV27,few,TRBJ2-3,TRBD1,TGTGCCAGCAGTGCCAACGGACAGGGCACAGATACGCAGTATTTT,CASSANGQGTDTQYF
TRBV10-3,-,TRBJ1-3,-,TGTGCCTCGGGGTCTGGAAACACCATATATTTT,CASGSGNTIYF
TRBV27,few,TRBJ1-6,-,TGTGCCAGCAGCAATTCGGAGGCCGGGACACCCAATTCACCCCTCCACTTT,CASSNSEAGTPNSPLHF
TRBV5-1,few,TRBJ2-2,-,TGCGCCAGCAGCGCTACGGTGTCGGCCGGGGAGCTGTTTTTT,CASSATVSAGELFF
TRBV6-5,-,TRBJ1-2,-,TGTGCCGGCTCGACACTATTGGGGGGCTACACCTTC,CAGSTLLGGYTF
TRBV6-6,few,TRBJ2-5,-,TGTGCCAGCAGTTACGATCCGGGGTTCGAGACCCAGTACTTC,CASSYDPGFETQYF
TRBV27,few,TRBJ2-1,TRBD2,TGTGCCAGCTCGAAGGCGGCTAGCGGGAGGAATGAGCAGTTCTTC,CASSKAASGRNEQFF
TRBV27,few,TRBJ2-4,-,TGTGCCAGCAGCGCTAAAGCAGCCAAAAACATTCAGTACTTC,CASSAKAAKNIQYF
TRBV6-5,many,TRBJ2-5,-,TGTGCCAGCAGTCGAGGGGCCCTCCAAGAGACCCAGTACTTC,CASSRGALQETQYF
TRBV29-1,once,TRBJ1-2,TRBD1,TGCAGCGTTGAACTTCGACAGGGCCCAAACTATGGCTACACCTTC,CSVELRQGPNYGYTF
TRBV6-2/TRBV6-3,-,TRBJ2-7,TRBD2,TGTGCCAGCAAACTAGCGGGCAATCTCCGCTTCGAGCAGTACTTC,CASKLAGNLRFEQYF
TRBV7-2,few,TRBJ1-2,TRBD1,TGTGCCAGCAGCTTAGACAGGGGGCAGCGTGATGGCTACACCTTC,CASSLDRGQRDGYTF
TRBV30,-,TRBJ2-5,-,TGTGCCTGGTCAAGACTTACACAAGAGACCCAGTACTTC,CAWSRLTQETQYF
TRBV6-5,-,TRBJ2-1,TRBD2,TGTGCCAGCAGCCTAAGGGCTAGCGGGAGGTATCAGTGGGGGCAGTTCTTC,CASSLRASGRYQWGQFF